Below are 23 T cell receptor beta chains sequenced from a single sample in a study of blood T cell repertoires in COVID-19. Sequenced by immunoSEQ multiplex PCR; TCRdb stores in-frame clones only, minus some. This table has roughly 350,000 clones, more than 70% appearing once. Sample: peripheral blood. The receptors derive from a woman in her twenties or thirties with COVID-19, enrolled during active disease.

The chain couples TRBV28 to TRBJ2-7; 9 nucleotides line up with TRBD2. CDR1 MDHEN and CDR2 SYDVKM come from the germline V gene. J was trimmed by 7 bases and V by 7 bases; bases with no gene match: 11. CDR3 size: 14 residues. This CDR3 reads CASMVAGDIYEQYF. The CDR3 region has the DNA TGTGCCAGCATGGTAGCGGGAGACATTTATGAGCAGTACTTC. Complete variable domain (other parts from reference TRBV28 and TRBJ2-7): DVKVTQSSRYLVKRTGEKVFLECVQDMDHENMFWYRQDPGLGLRLIYFSYDVKMKEKGDIPEGYSVSREKKERFSLILESASTNQTSMYLCASMVAGDIYEQYFGPGTRLTVT.

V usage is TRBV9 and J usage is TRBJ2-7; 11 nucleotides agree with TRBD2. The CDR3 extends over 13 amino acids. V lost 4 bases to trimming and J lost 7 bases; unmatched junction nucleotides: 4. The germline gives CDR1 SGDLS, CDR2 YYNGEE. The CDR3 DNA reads TGTGCCAGCAGCTTAGCGGGAGGGGGAGAGCAGTACTTC. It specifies CASSLAGGGEQYF.

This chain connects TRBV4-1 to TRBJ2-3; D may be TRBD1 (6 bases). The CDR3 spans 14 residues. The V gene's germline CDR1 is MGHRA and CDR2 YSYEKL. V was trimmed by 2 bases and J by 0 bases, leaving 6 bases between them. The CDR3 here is CASSQTGSTDTQYF. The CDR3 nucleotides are TGCGCCAGCAGCCAAACAGGGAGCACAGATACGCAGTATTTT.

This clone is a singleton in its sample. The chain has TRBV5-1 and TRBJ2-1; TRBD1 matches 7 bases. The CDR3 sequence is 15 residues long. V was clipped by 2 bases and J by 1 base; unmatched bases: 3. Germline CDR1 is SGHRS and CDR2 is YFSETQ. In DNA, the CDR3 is TGCGCCAGCAGCTTAGAGGGGGCGTCCTACAATGAGCAGTTCTTC. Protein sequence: CASSLEGASYNEQFF.

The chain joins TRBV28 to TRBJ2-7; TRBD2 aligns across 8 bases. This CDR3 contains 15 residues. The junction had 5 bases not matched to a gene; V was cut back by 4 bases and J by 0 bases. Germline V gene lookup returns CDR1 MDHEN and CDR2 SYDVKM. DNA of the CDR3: TGTGCCAGCAGTTCTAGCGGGCCAAGCTCCTACGAGCAGTACTTC. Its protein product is CASSSSGPSSYEQYF.

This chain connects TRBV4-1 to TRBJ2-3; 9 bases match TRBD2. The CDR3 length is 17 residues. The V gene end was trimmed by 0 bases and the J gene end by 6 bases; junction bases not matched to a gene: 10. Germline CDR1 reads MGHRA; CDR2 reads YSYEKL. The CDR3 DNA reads TGCGCCAGCAGCCAAGACGTCGCGGGAGGGCCTGGTGATACGCAGTATTTT. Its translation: CASSQDVAGGPGDTQYF.

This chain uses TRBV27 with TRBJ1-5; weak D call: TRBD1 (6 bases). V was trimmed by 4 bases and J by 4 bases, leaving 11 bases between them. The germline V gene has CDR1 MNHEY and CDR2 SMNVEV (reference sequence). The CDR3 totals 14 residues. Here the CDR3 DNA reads TGTGCCAGCAGTTCACAGGGTTGGAATCAGCCCCAGCATTTT. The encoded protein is CASSSQGWNQPQHF.

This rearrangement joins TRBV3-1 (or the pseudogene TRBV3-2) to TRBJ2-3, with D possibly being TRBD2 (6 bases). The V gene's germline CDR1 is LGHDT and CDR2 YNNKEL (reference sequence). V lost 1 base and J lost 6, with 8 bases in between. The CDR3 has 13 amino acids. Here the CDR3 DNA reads TGTGCCAGCAGCCAAGGGGCGGGGGATACGCAGTATTTT. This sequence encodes CASSQGAGDTQYF.

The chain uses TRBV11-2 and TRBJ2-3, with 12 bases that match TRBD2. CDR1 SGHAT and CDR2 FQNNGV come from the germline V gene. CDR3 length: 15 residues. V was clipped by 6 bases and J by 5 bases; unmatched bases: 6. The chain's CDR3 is CASSRLAGVRDTQYF. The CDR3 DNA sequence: TGTGCCAGCAGTCGACTAGCGGGAGTGAGAGATACGCAGTATTTT.

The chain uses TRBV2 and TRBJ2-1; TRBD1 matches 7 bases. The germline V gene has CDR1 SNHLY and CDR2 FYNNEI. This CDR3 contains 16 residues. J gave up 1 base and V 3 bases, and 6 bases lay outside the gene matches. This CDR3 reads CASSEIRGQSYNEQFF. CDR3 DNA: TGTGCCAGCAGTGAGATCCGGGGACAGTCCTACAATGAGCAGTTCTTC.

DNA for the CDR3: TGTGCCAGCAGTTTGGGCCCAAATCTGGAGACCCAGTACTTC. Translated: CASSLGPNLETQYF. This chain connects TRBV28 to TRBJ2-5; no definite D call. V dropped 3 bases and J dropped 5 bases, with 13 bases sitting between them. Germline V CDR1 and CDR2: MDHEN, SYDVKM. The CDR3 runs 14 residues.

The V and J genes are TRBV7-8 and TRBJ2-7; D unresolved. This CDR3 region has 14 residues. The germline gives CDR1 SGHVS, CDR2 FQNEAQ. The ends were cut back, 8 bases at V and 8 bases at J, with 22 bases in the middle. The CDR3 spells CASGPTDLQTKQYF. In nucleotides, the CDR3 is TGTGCCAGCGGGCCTACAGATCTTCAAACGAAGCAGTACTTC.

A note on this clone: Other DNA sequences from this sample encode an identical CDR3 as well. The CDR3 is CASSTSGSYEQYF. The CDR3 DNA reads TGTGCCAGCAGTACTAGCGGGAGTTACGAGCAGTACTTC. The chain joins TRBV6-5 to TRBJ2-7; TRBD2 aligns across 11 bases. CDR1 is MNHEY and CDR2 is SVGAGI in the germline V gene. Unmatched junction bases numbered 1, after V lost 5 bases and J lost 4 bases. This CDR3 contains 13 residues.

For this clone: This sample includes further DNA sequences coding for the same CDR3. In nucleotides, the CDR3 is TGTGCCAGTAGTATCACAGGAAAAGAGACCCAGTACTTC. Encoded protein: CASSITGKETQYF. The chain is built from TRBV19 and TRBJ2-5; weak D call: TRBD1 (5 bases). Germline CDR1 and CDR2: LNHDA and SQIVND (reference sequence). The V end was cut by 3 bases, the J end by 3 bases, with 8 bases between. The CDR3 consists of 13 residues.

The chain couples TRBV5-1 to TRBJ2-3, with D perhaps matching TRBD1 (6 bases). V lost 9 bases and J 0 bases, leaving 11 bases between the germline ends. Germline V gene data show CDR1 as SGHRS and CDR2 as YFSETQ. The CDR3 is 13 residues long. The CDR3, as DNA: TGCGCCAACCAGGGGAACAGCACAGATACGCAGTATTTT. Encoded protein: CANQGNSTDTQYF.

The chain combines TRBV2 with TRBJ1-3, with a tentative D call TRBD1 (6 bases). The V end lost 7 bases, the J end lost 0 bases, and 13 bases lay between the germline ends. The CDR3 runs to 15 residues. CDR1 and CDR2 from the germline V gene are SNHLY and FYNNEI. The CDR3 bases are TGTGCCAGCACCCGGACAGCGAACTCTGGAAACACCATATATTTT. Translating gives CASTRTANSGNTIYF.

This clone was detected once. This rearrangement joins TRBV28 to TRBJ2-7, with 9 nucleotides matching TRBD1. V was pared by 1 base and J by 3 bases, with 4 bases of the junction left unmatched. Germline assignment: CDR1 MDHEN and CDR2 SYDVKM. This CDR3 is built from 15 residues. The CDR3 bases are TGTGCCAGCAGTTTATTAGGGACAGGGAACTACGAGCAGTACTTC. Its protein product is CASSLLGTGNYEQYF.

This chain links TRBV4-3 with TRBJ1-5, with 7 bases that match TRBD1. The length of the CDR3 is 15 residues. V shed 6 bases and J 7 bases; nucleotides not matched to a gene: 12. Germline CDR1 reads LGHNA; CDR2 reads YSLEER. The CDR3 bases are TGCGCCAGCAGTTCAGAAGCGACAGGGTTCCAGCCCCAGCATTTT. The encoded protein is CASSSEATGFQPQHF.

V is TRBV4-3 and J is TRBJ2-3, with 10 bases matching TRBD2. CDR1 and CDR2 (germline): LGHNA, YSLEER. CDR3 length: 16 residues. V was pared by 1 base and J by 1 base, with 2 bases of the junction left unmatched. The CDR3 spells CASSQGLAGGTDTQYF. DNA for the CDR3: TGCGCCAGCAGCCAAGGGCTAGCGGGAGGCACAGATACGCAGTATTTT.

The CDR3 DNA reads as TGTGCCAGCAGCTTGGAGCCGAGCAATCAGCCCCAGCATTTT. This encodes CASSLEPSNQPQHF. J is TRBJ1-5 and V is TRBV5-4; D is ambiguous. The CDR3 is 14 amino acids. V lost 0 bases to trimming and J lost 1 base, with 5 bases between them. Germline CDR1 reads SGHNT; CDR2 reads YYREEE (reference sequence).

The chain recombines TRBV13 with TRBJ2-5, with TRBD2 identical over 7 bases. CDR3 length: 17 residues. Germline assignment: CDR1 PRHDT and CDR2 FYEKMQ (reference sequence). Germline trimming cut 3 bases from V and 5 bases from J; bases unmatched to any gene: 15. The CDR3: CASSFLGLAGDSETQYF. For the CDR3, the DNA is TGTGCCAGCAGCTTCCTAGGCCTGGCGGGAGATTCGGAGACCCAGTACTTC.

The DNA for the CDR3 is TGTGCCAGCAGCTTACGGGGGTTCACCGGGGAGCTGTTTTTT. Residues: CASSLRGFTGELFF. V gene TRBV11-2 combines with J gene TRBJ2-2; D possibly corresponds to TRBD2 (6 bases). With 2 bases removed from V and 4 bases from J, the gap between germline ends came to 8 bases. The CDR3 is made up of 14 amino acids. CDR1 and CDR2 (germline): SGHAT, FQNNGV.

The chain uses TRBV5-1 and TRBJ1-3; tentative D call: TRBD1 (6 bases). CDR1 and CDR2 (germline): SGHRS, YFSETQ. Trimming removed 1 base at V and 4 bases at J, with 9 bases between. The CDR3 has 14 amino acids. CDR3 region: CASSLRQGGNTIYF. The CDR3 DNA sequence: TGCGCCAGCAGCTTGAGGCAGGGGGGAAACACCATATATTTT.